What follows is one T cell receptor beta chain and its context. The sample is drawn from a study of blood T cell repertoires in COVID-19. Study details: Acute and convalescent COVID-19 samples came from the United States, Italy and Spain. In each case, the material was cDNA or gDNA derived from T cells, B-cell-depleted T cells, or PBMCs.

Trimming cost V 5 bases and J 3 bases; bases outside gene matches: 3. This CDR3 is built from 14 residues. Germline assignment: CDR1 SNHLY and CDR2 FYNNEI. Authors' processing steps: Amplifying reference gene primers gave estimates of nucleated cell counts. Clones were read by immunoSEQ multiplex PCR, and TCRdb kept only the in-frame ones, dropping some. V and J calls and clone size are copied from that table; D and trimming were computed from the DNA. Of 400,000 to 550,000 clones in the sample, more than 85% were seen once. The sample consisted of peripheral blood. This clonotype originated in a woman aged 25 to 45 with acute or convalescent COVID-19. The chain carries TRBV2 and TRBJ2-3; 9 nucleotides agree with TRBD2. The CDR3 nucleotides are TGTGCCAGCAGTCGCGGGGGGGGAACAGATACGCAGTATTTT. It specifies CASSRGGGTDTQYF.